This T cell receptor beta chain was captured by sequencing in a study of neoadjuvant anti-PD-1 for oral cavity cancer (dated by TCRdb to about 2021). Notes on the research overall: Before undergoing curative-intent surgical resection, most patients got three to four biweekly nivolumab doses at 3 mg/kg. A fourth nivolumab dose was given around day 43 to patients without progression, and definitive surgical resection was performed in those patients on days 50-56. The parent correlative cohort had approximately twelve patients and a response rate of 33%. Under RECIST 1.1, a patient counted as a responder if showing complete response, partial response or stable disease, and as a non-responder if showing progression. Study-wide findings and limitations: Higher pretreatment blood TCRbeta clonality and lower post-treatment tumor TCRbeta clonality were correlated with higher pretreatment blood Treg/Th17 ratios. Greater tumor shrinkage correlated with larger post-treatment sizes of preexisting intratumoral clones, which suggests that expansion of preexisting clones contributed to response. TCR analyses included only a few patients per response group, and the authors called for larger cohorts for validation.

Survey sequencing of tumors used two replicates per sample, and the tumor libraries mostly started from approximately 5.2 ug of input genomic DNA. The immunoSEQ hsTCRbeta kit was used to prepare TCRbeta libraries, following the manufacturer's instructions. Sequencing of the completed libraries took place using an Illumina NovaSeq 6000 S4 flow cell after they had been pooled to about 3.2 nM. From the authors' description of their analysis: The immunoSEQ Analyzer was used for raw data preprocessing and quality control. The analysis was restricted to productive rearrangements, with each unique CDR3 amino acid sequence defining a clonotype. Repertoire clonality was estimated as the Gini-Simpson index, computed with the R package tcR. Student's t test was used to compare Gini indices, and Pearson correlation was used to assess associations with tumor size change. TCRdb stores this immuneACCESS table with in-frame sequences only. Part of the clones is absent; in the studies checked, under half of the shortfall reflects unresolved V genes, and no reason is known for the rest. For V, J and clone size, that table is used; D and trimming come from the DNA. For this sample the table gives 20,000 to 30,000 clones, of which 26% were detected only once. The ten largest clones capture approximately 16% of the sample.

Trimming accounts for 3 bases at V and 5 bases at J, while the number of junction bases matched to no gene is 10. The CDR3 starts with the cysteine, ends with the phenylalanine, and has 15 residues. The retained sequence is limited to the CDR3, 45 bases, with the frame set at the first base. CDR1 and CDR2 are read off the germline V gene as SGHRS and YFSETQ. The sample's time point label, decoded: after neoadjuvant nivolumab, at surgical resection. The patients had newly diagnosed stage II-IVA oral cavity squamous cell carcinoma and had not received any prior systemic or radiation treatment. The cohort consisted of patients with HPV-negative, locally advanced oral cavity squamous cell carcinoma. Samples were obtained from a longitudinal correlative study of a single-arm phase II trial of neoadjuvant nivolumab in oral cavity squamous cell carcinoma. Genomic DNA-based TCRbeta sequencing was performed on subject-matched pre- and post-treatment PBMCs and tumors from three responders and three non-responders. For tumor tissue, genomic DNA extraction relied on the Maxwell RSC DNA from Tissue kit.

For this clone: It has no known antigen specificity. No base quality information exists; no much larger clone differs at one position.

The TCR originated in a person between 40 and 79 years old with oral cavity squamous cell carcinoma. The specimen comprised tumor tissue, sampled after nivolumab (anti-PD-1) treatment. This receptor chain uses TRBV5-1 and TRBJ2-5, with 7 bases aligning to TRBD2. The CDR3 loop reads CASSSGSGSWETQYF. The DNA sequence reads TGCGCCAGCAGCTCCGGTAGCGGGTCTTGGGAGACCCAGTACTTC.